This is a list of T cell receptor beta chains from one sample in a study of T-cell reconstitution after alpha-beta-depleted transplantation in children. MiXCR, applied by TCRdb to the PCR reads, yields one record per CDR3 protein. This table holds hundreds of thousands of distinct CDR3 sequences, 10% to 15% found once. Sequencing was performed on PBMCs, mostly from graft donor cells, taken 360 days after TCRalphabeta/CD19-depleted stem cell transplant. These receptors all come from a male patient aged 10-17 years who had a stem cell transplant for acute myeloid leukemia, so the T cells may come from the graft donor. Both conserved end residues are part of each CDR3. A D gene is named only where the DNA matches it firmly. For some rows the clone size is stated as once, few or many, or as a class when expanded; others skip it.

>-|TRBJ1-5|TRBV12-3/TRBV12-4|-
CASSLRGGGPQHF
TGTGCCAGCAGTTTACGCGGAGGTGGGCCCCAGCATTTT
>many|TRBJ1-2|TRBV11-2|-
CASSSRPQGGYTF
TGTGCCAGCAGCTCACGTCCTCAGGGAGGCTACACCTTC
>few|TRBJ2-2|TRBV3-1|-
CASSPYRDRVIAGGNTGELFF
TGTGCCAGCAGCCCATACAGGGACAGGGTGATAGCGGGAGGGAACACCGGGGAGCTGTTTTTT
>-|TRBJ2-2|TRBV15|TRBD2
CATSRVGQWGLAESNTGELFF
TGTGCCACCAGCAGAGTGGGACAATGGGGACTAGCGGAGTCGAACACCGGGGAGCTGTTTTTT
>few|TRBJ2-7|TRBV11-1|TRBD2
CASSLPARLAAKRDEQYF
TGTGCCAGCAGCTTGCCTGCAAGACTAGCAGCCAAGAGGGACGAGCAGTACTTC
>-|TRBJ1-4|TRBV2|TRBD1
CASSEAGTVYEKLFF
TGTGCCAGCAGTGAAGCGGGGACAGTTTATGAAAAACTGTTTTTT
>many|TRBJ2-3|TRBV7-3|TRBD1
CASSSSGGSTDTQYF
TGTGCCAGCAGCTCCTCAGGGGGCAGCACAGATACGCAGTATTTT
>-|TRBJ2-5|TRBV25-1|-
CASSESYQETQYF
TGTGCCAGCAGTGAATCCTATCAAGAGACCCAGTACTTC
>-|TRBJ1-4|TRBV7-9|-
CASRPLNEKLFF
TGTGCCAGCAGGCCGCTGAATGAAAAACTGTTTTTT
>-|TRBJ2-1|TRBV3-1|-
CASSQDWRYGWVEQFF
TGTGCCAGCAGCCAAGATTGGAGGTACGGCTGGGTGGAGCAGTTCTTC
>few|TRBJ2-3|TRBV6-5|-
CASSYLTEDTQYF
TGTGCCAGCAGTTACCTAACGGAAGATACGCAGTATTTT
>-|TRBJ2-7|TRBV27|TRBD2
CASSLYRLAGAPYEQYF
TGTGCCAGCAGTTTATACCGACTAGCGGGAGCGCCCTACGAGCAGTACTTC
>-|TRBJ2-3|TRBV6-1|-
CASSSPRRADTQYF
TGTGCCAGCAGCTCGCCGCGGAGGGCGGATACGCAGTATTTT
>many|TRBJ2-7|TRBV7-2|-
CASSLARAGGNYEQYF
TGTGCCAGCAGCTTAGCGAGGGCAGGAGGTAACTACGAGCAGTACTTC
>-|TRBJ2-1|TRBV20-1|TRBD2
CSAILAGAPNEQFF
TGCAGTGCCATACTAGCGGGAGCCCCCAATGAGCAGTTCTTC
>few|TRBJ2-7|TRBV11-2|-
CASRWRGVTYEQYF
TGTGCCAGCAGGTGGCGCGGGGTGACCTACGAGCAGTACTTC
>few|TRBJ2-1|TRBV12-3/TRBV12-4|-
CASRVSSGHDYNEQFF
TGTGCCAGCAGAGTCAGTAGCGGCCATGACTACAATGAGCAGTTCTTC
>-|TRBJ2-5|TRBV11-2|-
CASSSQGTQRQETQYF
TGTGCCAGCAGCTCACAGGGCACCCAAAGGCAAGAGACCCAGTACTTC
>few|TRBJ2-1|TRBV20-1|-
CSARERVREQFF
TGCAGTGCTAGAGAGCGGGTTCGGGAGCAGTTCTTC
>many|TRBJ2-5|TRBV20-1|-
CSARVVIQETQYF
TGCAGTGCTAGAGTCGTCATACAAGAGACCCAGTACTTC
>-|TRBJ2-1|TRBV28|-
CASRHEGPNYNEQFF
TGTGCCAGCAGACACGAGGGGCCTAACTACAATGAGCAGTTCTTC
>-|TRBJ1-1|TRBV6-6|TRBD1
CASSRDRGAFF
TGTGCCAGCAGTCGGGACAGGGGAGCTTTCTTT
>few|TRBJ2-5|TRBV23-1|TRBD2
CASSLQLADSQETQYF
TGCGCCAGCAGTCTCCAACTAGCGGACTCTCAAGAGACCCAGTACTTC
>-|TRBJ2-7|TRBV4-3|-
CASSQDGFGDTEFSFEQYF
TGCGCCAGCAGCCAAGATGGCTTCGGGGACACCGAGTTTAGTTTCGAGCAGTACTTC
>many|TRBJ2-7|TRBV28|TRBD1
CASVQWDRGAEQYF
TGTGCCAGCGTCCAGTGGGACAGGGGGGCCGAGCAGTACTTC
>-|TRBJ2-1|TRBV20-1|-
CSARGTVSAGLSYNEQFF
TGCAGTGCTAGAGGGACAGTTTCGGCGGGGCTGTCTTACAATGAGCAGTTCTTC
>-|TRBJ1-3|TRBV20-1|-
CSARAAGDINTIYF
TGCAGTGCTAGGGCGGCAGGGGACATCAACACCATATATTTT
>many|TRBJ1-5|TRBV15|-
CATSREEASQPQHF
TGTGCCACCAGCAGAGAGGAGGCCAGTCAGCCCCAGCATTTT
>-|TRBJ2-1|TRBV28|TRBD2
CASSFWRGVYNEQFF
TGTGCCAGCAGTTTTTGGCGGGGGGTCTACAATGAGCAGTTCTTC
>many|TRBJ2-1|TRBV12-3/TRBV12-4|-
CASSALGAYNEQFF
TGTGCCAGCAGCGCGTTGGGCGCTTACAATGAGCAGTTCTTC
>-|TRBJ2-1|TRBV7-6|-
CASSLDRLISEQFF
TGTGCCAGCAGCTTGGACAGACTAATCAGTGAGCAGTTCTTC
>few|TRBJ2-3|TRBV9|TRBD2
CASSPLAGVITWDTQYF
TGTGCCAGCAGCCCTTTAGCGGGCGTCATCACTTGGGATACGCAGTATTTT
>-|TRBJ2-1|TRBV11-1|TRBD2
CASSLRTAGLAGVGKDEQFF
TGTGCCAGCAGCTTGAGGACAGCCGGACTAGCGGGAGTTGGTAAGGATGAGCAGTTCTTC
>many|TRBJ2-3|TRBV27|TRBD2
CASSYGILAGDTQYF
TGTGCCAGCAGTTACGGCATACTAGCGGGAGATACGCAGTATTTT
>many|TRBJ2-3|TRBV29-1|TRBD2
CSATPGLGTDTQYF
TGCAGCGCTACACCGGGACTAGGCACAGATACGCAGTATTTT
>-|TRBJ2-2|TRBV7-9|TRBD2
CASSFGLAAGELFF
TGTGCCAGCAGCTTCGGACTAGCAGCCGGGGAGCTGTTTTTT
>-|TRBJ2-7|TRBV29-1|-
CSSLGLRREQYF
TGCAGCTCTTTAGGACTACGGAGGGAGCAGTACTTC
>-|TRBJ2-1|TRBV25-1|-
CASSEQGSYNEQFF
TGTGCCAGCAGTGAACAGGGCTCCTACAATGAGCAGTTCTTC
>many|TRBJ2-1|TRBV20-1|-
CSAPALSSYNEQFF
TGCAGTGCCCCAGCGTTGAGCTCCTACAATGAGCAGTTCTTC
>-|TRBJ1-3|TRBV4-1|-
CASSHTGLTGTGNTIYF
TGCGCCAGCAGCCATACCGGGTTAACTGGAACTGGAAACACCATATATTTT
>-|TRBJ2-7|TRBV12-3/TRBV12-4|-
CASSFTSVPYEQYF
TGTGCCAGCAGTTTCACTTCAGTGCCCTACGAGCAGTACTTC
>-|TRBJ2-2|TRBV10-3|TRBD2
CAISETGGALNTGELFF
TGTGCCATCAGTGAAACGGGAGGGGCCCTTAACACCGGGGAGCTGTTTTTT
>few|TRBJ2-7|TRBV20-1|-
CSPKGLSYEQYF
TGCAGTCCAAAAGGACTTTCCTACGAGCAGTACTTC
>-|TRBJ2-5|TRBV9|TRBD2
CASSVSGSRETQYF
TGTGCCAGCAGCGTAAGCGGGAGTAGAGAGACCCAGTACTTC
>-|TRBJ2-6|TRBV10-2|-
CASSESSVLGGANVLTF
TGCGCCAGCAGTGAGTCGAGCGTTCTGGGCGGGGCCAACGTCCTGACTTTC
>few|TRBJ1-6|TRBV5-8|-
CASSPRTLGSPLHF
TGTGCCAGCAGCCCTAGGACGTTGGGTTCACCCCTCCACTTT
>-|TRBJ1-4|TRBV28|-
CASARGPNEKLFF
TGTGCCAGTGCGAGGGGTCCCAATGAAAAACTGTTTTTT
>few|TRBJ2-1|TRBV5-8|-
CASSFTRNNEQFF
TGTGCCAGCAGCTTCACACGGAACAATGAGCAGTTCTTC
>-|TRBJ2-5|TRBV7-9|-
CASSPFHITVQETQYF
TGTGCCAGCAGCCCATTCCACATAACAGTCCAAGAGACCCAGTACTTC
>-|TRBJ2-3|TRBV15|-
CATSSPRDFYTDTQYF
TGTGCCACCAGCAGTCCCCGGGACTTCTACACAGATACGCAGTATTTT
>few|TRBJ2-3|TRBV4-3|TRBD2
CASSLLAGDSDTQYF
TGCGCCAGCAGCCTACTAGCGGGAGACTCAGATACGCAGTATTTT
>-|TRBJ2-1|TRBV5-5|TRBD2
CASSLLGTSEDEQFF
TGTGCCAGCAGCTTGTTAGGGACTAGCGAAGATGAGCAGTTCTTC
>-|TRBJ2-7|TRBV6-5|-
CASSYPKSELVTYEQYF
TGTGCCAGCAGTTACCCCAAATCCGAACTAGTAACCTACGAGCAGTACTTC